This T cell receptor beta chain emerged from a study of CD8+ T cells in alopecia areata. Study-level findings and limits: Clonality exceeded that of normal scalp in lesional scalp, most notably in alopecia totalis/universalis.

This clone showed up just a few times. Its antigen is still unknown. Any gene name here is a mouse gene name. Read data end 4 residues before the CDR3 end; the end is taken from the germline J gene. Sequencing relied on a cDNA template that was reverse transcribed from extracted RNA. Method: immunoSEQ multiplex PCR; TCRdb's copy keeps in-frame clones and lacks some. In total the sample includes approximately 280,000 clones, none of them seen once. Germline CDR1 is NNHDY and CDR2 is SYVADS. Trimming pared 2 bases from V and 0 bases from J, leaving 8 bases between. This CDR3 is 14 amino acids long. Sorting of pooled cutaneous lymph node cells used CD4, CD8alpha, NKG2D, NKG2ACE and other markers.

Sequences were obtained from CD4+ T cells sorted from a lymph node. The chain uses TRBV13-3 and TRBJ1-1; the D is unclear. The TCR was taken from a C3H/HeJ mouse with alopecia areata. This strain has MHC haplotype H2-k. The covered CDR3 bases are TGTGCCAGCAGTGAGTGGGGTGCAAACACA. Protein product: CASSEWGANT. The complete CDR3 sequence is CASSEWGANTEVFF.